This TCR beta chain was profiled in a study of blood T cell repertoires in COVID-19 (dated by TCRdb to the early 2020s). Background on the whole study: Samples from collaborators originated in the United States, Italy and Spain and spanned both the acute and convalescent phases of COVID-19. Deeply sampled blood TCRbeta repertoires from subjects exposed to, actively infected with, or recovered from COVID-19 were included in the dataset. The sample metadata nearly always contained a de-identified subject ID, COVID-19 status, age in years and sex. The repertoires were released in a freely available public database intended as a resource for research on the immune response to SARS-CoV-2. The prospective study material was composed of cDNA or gDNA derived from T cells, B-cell-depleted T cells, or PBMCs. The samples were drawn from the first 160 participants of the ongoing ImmuneRACE study and from 1,254 subjects provided by 6 global collaborators. Where available, HLA class I and class II types were obtained from metadata supplied by the sample provider rather than from assay-based typing. Beyond this particular receptor, the publication reports: The quantity of clinical and demographic metadata differed by source and by participant and was supplied without curation.

TCRbeta CDR3 regions were amplified from genomic DNA using the immunoSEQ Assay, a bias-controlled multiplex PCR. As for how the authors treated the data: The number of nucleated cells in each sample was estimated by amplification of reference gene primers within the assay. To quantify the absolute abundance of each unique TCRbeta CDR3 rearrangement, sequence reads were collapsed and filtered. For each sample, productive Simpson clonality was calculated as the square root of Simpson's diversity index across productive rearrangements. Drawn from immuneACCESS, this table holds only the in-frame rearrangements with V and J called that TCRdb kept. Clones are partly lost; checked studies trace under half to an unresolved V gene and leave the rest unexplained. The V and J calls and clone size come from that table; D and trimming were worked out from the DNA. In all, the sample holds roughly 57,000 clones, and 77% of those were seen once. The ten largest clones capture 35% to 55% of the sample.

From the cysteine through the phenylalanine, the CDR3 covers 13 amino acids. Only the CDR3 region is kept as DNA, spanning 39 bases read in frame from base 1. From the germline V gene, CDR1 is MNHEY and CDR2 is SVGAGI. Trimming takes 7 bases from V and 4 bases from J, and the germline ends sit 13 bases apart. Whole blood was collected in K2EDTA tubes by collaborating institutions according to the institutions' own protocols. Collaborator samples were shipped for TCRbeta analysis as frozen whole blood, isolated PBMCs, or DNA extracted from either sample type. This clone was counted at least ten times. Which antigen it targets is not known. No base quality values were provided; no much bigger clone lies one nucleotide off.

This TCR came from a man in his sixties or seventies with active or convalescent COVID-19. The V gene is TRBV6-5 and the J gene is TRBJ1-1, and the D gene may be TRBD1, 6 bases matching. Sequencing was done on a sample of peripheral blood. The CDR3 here reads CASNVQGSTEAFF. The nucleotide sequence is given as TGTGCCAGCAACGTACAGGGTAGCACTGAAGCTTTCTTT.